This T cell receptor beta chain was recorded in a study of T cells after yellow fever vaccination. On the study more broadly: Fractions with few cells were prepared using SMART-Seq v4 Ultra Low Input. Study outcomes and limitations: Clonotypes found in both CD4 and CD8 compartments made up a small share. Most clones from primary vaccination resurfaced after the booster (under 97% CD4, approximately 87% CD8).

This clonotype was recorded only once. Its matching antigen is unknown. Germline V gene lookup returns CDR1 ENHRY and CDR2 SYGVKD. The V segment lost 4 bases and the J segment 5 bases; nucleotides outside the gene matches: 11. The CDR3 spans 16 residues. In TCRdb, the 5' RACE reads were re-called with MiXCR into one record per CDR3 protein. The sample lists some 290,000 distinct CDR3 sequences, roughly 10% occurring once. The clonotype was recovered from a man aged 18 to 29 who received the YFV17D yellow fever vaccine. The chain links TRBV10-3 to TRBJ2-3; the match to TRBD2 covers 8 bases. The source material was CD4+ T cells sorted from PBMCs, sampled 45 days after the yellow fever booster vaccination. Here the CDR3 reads CAISGLRGASEDTQYF. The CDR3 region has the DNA TGTGCCATCAGTGGCCTGCGGGGGGCGTCCGAAGATACGCAGTATTTT.